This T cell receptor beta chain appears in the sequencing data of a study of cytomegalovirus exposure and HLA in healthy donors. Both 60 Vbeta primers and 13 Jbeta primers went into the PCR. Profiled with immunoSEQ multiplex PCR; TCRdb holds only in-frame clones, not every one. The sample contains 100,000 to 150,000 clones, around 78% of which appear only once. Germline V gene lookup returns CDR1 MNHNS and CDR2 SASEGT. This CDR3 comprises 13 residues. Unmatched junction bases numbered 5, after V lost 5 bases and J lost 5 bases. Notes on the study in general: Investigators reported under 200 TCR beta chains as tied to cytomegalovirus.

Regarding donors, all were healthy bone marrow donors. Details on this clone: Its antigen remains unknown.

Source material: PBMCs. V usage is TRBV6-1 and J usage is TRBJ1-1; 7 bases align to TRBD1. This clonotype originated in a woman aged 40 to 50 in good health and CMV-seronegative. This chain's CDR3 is CASSLTGDTEAFF. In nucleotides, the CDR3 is TGTGCCAGCAGTCTTACAGGGGATACTGAAGCTTTCTTT.